Shown below are 23 T cell receptor beta chains from a single sample sequenced in a study of blood T cell repertoires in COVID-19. The protocol was immunoSEQ multiplex PCR, while the TCRdb copy is restricted to in-frame clones and leaves out a portion. Of around 150,000 clones in the sample, roughly 84% were seen once. Sequences were obtained from peripheral blood. The receptors here all came from a woman aged 55-69 years with acute or convalescent COVID-19.

The chain recombines TRBV7-9 with TRBJ1-2; unclear D gene. Trimming took 2 bases from V and 2 from J, leaving 6 bases between them. The germline CDR1 and CDR2 sequences are SEHNR and FQNEAQ (reference sequence). The CDR3 extends over 13 amino acids. The CDR3 sequence is CASSLHRNYGYTF. CDR3 nucleotide sequence: TGTGCCAGCAGCTTACACAGAAACTATGGCTACACCTTC.

The genes are TRBV11-2 and TRBJ2-3; 8 bases align to TRBD2. Germline V gene sequence: CDR1 SGHAT, CDR2 FQNNGV. The CDR3 runs to 17 residues. V shed 5 bases, J shed 2 bases, and the junction held 12 bases outside the gene matches. In DNA form, the CDR3 reads TGTGCCAGCAGCGTTCGGGGAGCGGGAGATTCCACAGATACGCAGTATTTT. This sequence encodes CASSVRGAGDSTDTQYF.

The chain employs TRBV15 and TRBJ1-5, with D possibly being TRBD1 (6 bases). Germline CDR1 is LNHNV and CDR2 is YYDKDF (reference sequence). The CDR3 is 14 residues long. Trimming took 0 bases from V and 4 from J, leaving 7 bases between them. The CDR3 DNA sequence: TGTGCCACCAGCAGAGATAGGGGGAATCAGCCCCAGCATTTT. Protein: CATSRDRGNQPQHF. The whole variable domain, filled in from reference TRBV15 and TRBJ1-5, reads DAMVIQNPRYQVTQFGKPVTLSCSQTLNHNVMYWYQQKSSQAPKLLFHYYDKDFNNEADTPDNFQSRRPNTSFCFLDIRSPGLGDTAMYLCATSRDRGNQPQHFGDGTRLSIL.

This chain uses TRBV7-2 with TRBJ2-2, with 8 positions matching TRBD2. The V and J ends lost 4 bases and 0 bases, in that order; junction bases with no gene match: 10. The CDR3 contains 18 residues. The V gene's germline CDR1 is SGHTA and CDR2 FQGNSA. CDR3 protein: CASSSRQRGPTNTGELFF. Here the CDR3 DNA reads TGTGCCAGCAGCTCCCGGCAGCGGGGGCCCACGAACACCGGGGAGCTGTTTTTT.

The gene calls are TRBV27 and TRBJ1-1, with D possibly matching TRBD1 (6 bases). V was cut by 2 bases and J by 3 bases, with 13 bases left in between. Germline loops: CDR1 MNHEY, CDR2 SMNVEV (reference sequence). This CDR3 has 15 amino acids. CDR3 sequence (DNA): TGTGCCAGCAGTTTACAGGGGAACGTCGACACTGAAGCTTTCTTT. Protein: CASSLQGNVDTEAFF.

This clone was seen a handful of times. The chain uses TRBV5-1 and TRBJ1-3; TRBD1 matches at 7 bases. The CDR3 has 17 amino acids. Germline CDR1 is SGHRS and CDR2 is YFSETQ. V shed 4 bases, J shed 2 bases, and the junction held 12 bases outside the gene matches. This CDR3 reads CASSPGQSPFTGNTIYF. Here the CDR3 DNA reads TGCGCCAGCAGCCCGGGACAGTCTCCTTTTACTGGAAACACCATATATTTT.

The chain couples TRBV5-1 to TRBJ1-4, with D hard to call. CDR3 length: 15 residues. V was clipped by 0 bases and J by 8 bases, with 14 bases between them. Germline CDR1 SGHRS, CDR2 YFSETQ. This chain's CDR3 is CASSLGSARNEKLFF. CDR3 DNA: TGCGCCAGCAGCTTGGGTTCCGCGAGGAACGAAAAACTGTTTTTT.

V and J are TRBV21-1 and TRBJ1-5; the tabulated D call, TRBD1, remains unverified against the DNA. TRBV21-1 is marked as a pseudogene. The CDR3 totals 18 residues. CDR3 region: CASSELGQGVLLVQPQHF. The CDR3 bases are TGTGCCAGCAGCGAATTAGGACAGGGGGTTCTTCTCGTCCAGCCCCAGCATTTT.

J is TRBJ2-2 and V is TRBV28; the D gene is possibly TRBD2 (6 bases). This CDR3 is built from 21 residues. Between the trimmed V and J ends, which lost 4 bases and 4 bases, there was a span of 31 bases. Germline values: CDR1 MDHEN, CDR2 SYDVKM. The CDR3 sequence: CASSSLTGSGGSFMGTGELFF. The CDR3 bases are TGTGCCAGCAGTTCCTTAACAGGTTCAGGAGGGAGTTTTATGGGCACCGGGGAGCTGTTTTTT.

The chain recombines TRBV28 with TRBJ1-5; no clear D. V was shortened by 9 bases and J by 2 bases, with 20 bases between the two germline ends. Germline CDR1 is MDHEN and CDR2 is SYDVKM. This CDR3 comprises 16 residues. CDR3 sequence reads: CASVQSNFGRNQPQHF. The DNA of the CDR3 is TGTGCCAGTGTACAAAGTAACTTTGGGCGCAATCAGCCCCAGCATTTT. Looking up the rest from reference TRBV28 and TRBJ1-5 gives the full variable domain: DVKVTQSSRYLVKRTGEKVFLECVQDMDHENMFWYRQDPGLGLRLIYFSYDVKMKEKGDIPEGYSVSREKKERFSLILESASTNQTSMYLCASVQSNFGRNQPQHFGDGTRLSIL.

This chain uses TRBV4-3 with TRBJ1-2; D is unresolved. Germline V gene sequence: CDR1 LGHNA, CDR2 YSLEER. V shed 2 bases and J shed 4 bases, with 20 bases lying between them. The CDR3 spans 17 residues. CDR3 protein: CASSQTMTEGASYGYTF. The CDR3 DNA sequence: TGCGCCAGCAGCCAAACTATGACCGAGGGAGCCAGCTATGGCTACACCTTC.

The V gene is TRBV29-1, the J gene TRBJ1-4; D unresolved. Trimming cost V 5 bases and J 5 bases, with 12 bases left between them. This CDR3 comprises 13 residues. CDR1 and CDR2 from the germline V gene are SQVTM and ANQGSEA. CDR3 protein: CSVRAGENEKLFF. CDR3 DNA sequence: TGCAGCGTTAGGGCGGGCGAAAATGAAAAACTGTTTTTT.

This chain uses TRBV28 with TRBJ2-7, with D possibly TRBD1 on 5 matching bases. CDR1 and CDR2 from the germline V gene are MDHEN and SYDVKM. V lost 5 bases and J 5 bases, leaving 19 bases between the germline ends. This CDR3 is built from 15 residues. The CDR3 reads CASSIRTAGSDEQYF. The CDR3 coding sequence is TGTGCCAGCAGTATTAGGACGGCAGGGTCGGACGAGCAGTACTTC.

This clone appeared once. The CDR3, as DNA: TGTGCCAGCAGCTTGGAATCGGTCACAGATACGCAGTATTTT. It yields the protein CASSLESVTDTQYF. The chain employs TRBV5-4 and TRBJ2-3; D call uncertain. This CDR3 has 14 residues. Germline V gives CDR1 SGHNT, CDR2 YYREEE (reference sequence). The germline V and J ends were trimmed by 0 bases and 2 bases, with 7 bases remaining between them.

DNA of the CDR3: TGTGCCATCAGTGAGTCTTCAGATCTAGCCAAAAACATTCAGTACTTC. Translating it yields CAISESSDLAKNIQYF. V usage is TRBV10-3 and J usage is TRBJ2-4; no clear D. Germline CDR1 ENHRY, CDR2 SYGVKD. This CDR3 is 16 amino acids long. V lost 0 bases and J lost 0, with 9 bases in between.

This clone was seen a few times. This chain connects TRBV27 to TRBJ1-5; 9 nucleotides align to TRBD1. Trimming removed 3 bases from V and 5 bases from J; junction bases left unmatched: 2. CDR1 is MNHEY, CDR2 SMNVEV, per germline (reference sequence). There are 14 residues in the CDR3. CDR3 sequence reads: CASSLGQGYQPQHF. The CDR3 DNA follows: TGTGCCAGCAGTTTGGGACAGGGCTATCAGCCCCAGCATTTT.

This CDR3 is CASSQDTGLADYFSSYEQYF. CDR3 coding DNA: TGTGCCAGCAGCCAAGATACGGGACTAGCGGACTATTTCAGCTCCTACGAGCAGTACTTC. The V gene is TRBV4-2, the J gene TRBJ2-7; 11 bases are shared with TRBD2. The junction had 13 bases not matched to a gene; V was cut back by 0 bases and J by 0 bases. Germline loops: CDR1 LGHNA, CDR2 YNFKEQ. The CDR3 is made up of 20 amino acids.

The chain joins TRBV19 to TRBJ2-5; a weak D match, TRBD1 (5 bases). The V end was cut by 6 bases, the J end by 2 bases, with 13 bases between. CDR3 size: 14 residues. Germline CDR1 LNHDA, CDR2 SQIVND (reference sequence). CDR3 loop: CASSRRQSQETQYF. In nucleotides, the CDR3 is TGTGCCAGTAGCCGTCGACAGAGTCAAGAGACCCAGTACTTC.

The rearrangement links TRBV3-1 (or the pseudogene TRBV3-2) to TRBJ2-1, with 14 bases matching TRBD2. This CDR3 comprises 16 residues. Per germline, CDR1 LGHDT and CDR2 YNNKEL (reference sequence). The trim removed 1 base at V and 9 bases at J, leaving 5 bases unmatched. The CDR3 loop is CASSQAGTSGSGEQFF. CDR3 DNA: TGTGCCAGCAGCCAAGCGGGGACTAGCGGGAGTGGTGAGCAGTTCTTC.

In this sample, this clone turned up a few times. The chain couples TRBV5-1 to TRBJ2-1; 10 positions match TRBD1. Germline loops: CDR1 SGHRS, CDR2 YFSETQ. With V trimmed by 3 bases and J by 5 bases, 2 bases remained unmatched. The CDR3 runs to 14 residues. In nucleotides, the CDR3 is TGCGCCAGCAGCTCCGGGACAGGGGACAATGAGCAGTTCTTC. Translating gives CASSSGTGDNEQFF.

V usage is TRBV29-1 and J usage is TRBJ2-7; D gene uncertain. The CDR3 consists of 13 residues. In germline, CDR1 is SQVTM, CDR2 ANQGSEA. V lost 2 bases to trimming and J lost 0 bases, with 8 bases between them. CDR3 bases: TGCAGCGTTGAAACTGCGGACTCCTACGAGCAGTACTTC. It translates to CSVETADSYEQYF.

The chain employs TRBV7-9 and TRBJ1-3; no definite D call. With 3 bases removed from V and 2 bases from J, the gap between germline ends came to 5 bases. Germline CDR1 and CDR2: SEHNR and FQNEAQ (reference sequence). This CDR3 comprises 13 residues. This CDR3 reads CASSLAAGNTIYF. The CDR3 nucleotides are TGTGCCAGCAGCTTGGCGGCTGGAAACACCATATATTTT.

This chain joins TRBV11-1 and TRBJ2-7; weak D call: TRBD1 (6 bases). The length of the CDR3 is 12 residues. Germline loops: CDR1 SGHAT, CDR2 FQDESV (reference sequence). Trimming stripped 3 bases from V and 6 bases from J, with 9 bases between. DNA of the CDR3: TGTGCCAGCAGCTTCGACAGGCTCGAGCAGTACTTC. This translates into CASSFDRLEQYF.